A selection of T cell receptor beta chains follows, all from one sample in a study of CD8 T cells in Susac syndrome. TCRdb fed the immunoSEQ multiplex PCR reads into MiXCR, producing one record per CDR3 protein. The table includes more than 150,000 distinct CDR3 sequences, 90% to 95% detected once. Sequenced input: CD4+ T cells from PBMCs. All receptors come from a human donor in good health. Each CDR3 is given with its conserved first and last residue. D genes are given only for firm matches. Expanded clones are given a class, and other clones once, few, many or no size at all.

D	size	J	V	CDR3	DNA
TRBD1	.	TRBJ1-4	TRBV29-1	CSVNRDRGEKLFF	TGCAGCGTTAACCGGGACAGGGGTGAAAAACTGTTTTTT
TRBD2	.	TRBJ2-5	TRBV7-9	CASTMTSGAKETQYF	TGTGCCAGCACCATGACTAGCGGGGCCAAGGAGACCCAGTACTTC
.	.	TRBJ1-6	TRBV19	CASRSLGKDSPLHF	TGTGCCAGTAGAAGCCTTGGGAAGGATTCACCCCTCCACTTT
.	once	TRBJ1-2	TRBV5-1	CASSFDTEGGYTF	TGCGCCAGCAGCTTCGATACAGAGGGTGGCTACACCTTC
.	.	TRBJ1-1	TRBV30	CAWSPRGVSAFF	TGTGCCTGGAGTCCCCGGGGGGTATCGGCTTTCTTT
.	.	TRBJ2-3	TRBV29-1	CSVDRGGDTQYF	TGCAGCGTTGACAGGGGGGGAGATACGCAGTATTTT
TRBD2	.	TRBJ2-5	TRBV7-2	CASSLSGGPVETQYF	TGTGCCAGCAGCCTTAGCGGGGGGCCCGTAGAGACCCAGTACTTC
.	.	TRBJ1-6	TRBV15	CATKGNSPLHF	TGTGCCACGAAAGGGAATTCACCCCTCCACTTT
.	once	TRBJ1-2	TRBV10-3	CAISEDGQYGYTF	TGTGCCATCAGTGAGGACGGGCAGTATGGCTACACCTTC
.	.	TRBJ1-2	TRBV20-1	CSARPGKYGYTF	TGCAGTGCAAGACCCGGGAAATATGGCTACACCTTC
.	.	TRBJ2-1	TRBV5-1	CASSLGQPHEQFF	TGCGCCAGCAGCTTGGGGCAGCCCCATGAGCAGTTCTTC
TRBD2	.	TRBJ2-1	TRBV20-1	CSAGARGGYNEQFF	TGCAGTGCTGGAGCCCGGGGGGGATACAATGAGCAGTTCTTC
TRBD2	.	TRBJ2-1	TRBV27	CASSFLLAGGPNEQFF	TGTGCCAGCAGTTTCCTACTAGCGGGGGGGCCGAATGAGCAGTTCTTC
.	.	TRBJ1-2	TRBV20-1	CSALRPPGYTF	TGCAGTGCGTTACGTCCCCCCGGCTACACCTTC
TRBD1	.	TRBJ1-2	TRBV29-1	CSAGQELYGYTF	TGCAGCGCGGGACAGGAGCTTTATGGCTACACCTTC
TRBD2	.	TRBJ2-1	TRBV20-1	CSGRLAGDPYNEQFF	TGCAGTGGTCGGCTAGCGGGGGACCCCTACAATGAGCAGTTCTTC
.	.	TRBJ2-1	TRBV9	CASSVDRGPYNEQFF	TGTGCCAGCAGCGTAGACCGGGGGCCCTACAATGAGCAGTTCTTC
.	few	TRBJ1-1	TRBV3-1	CASSQDGTKAFF	TGTGCCAGCAGCCAGGACGGCACGAAAGCTTTCTTT